This TCR beta chain was identified during a study of CD8 T cells in Susac syndrome. In the case of this clonotype: Its target is not known.

Random hexamers were used to reverse transcribe roughly 0.45 to 1 ug of RNA. MiXCR, run by TCRdb on the immunoSEQ multiplex PCR reads, gives a single entry per CDR3 protein. The sample records about 110,000 distinct CDR3 sequences, approximately 94% being singletons. V was pared by 4 bases and J by 1 base, with 5 bases of the junction left unmatched. CDR1 SGDLS and CDR2 YYNGEE come from the germline V gene. The CDR3 covers 14 residues. Study observations and caveats: Clonal expansion of CD8+ cells in Susac peaked in TEMRA cells (and in active patients).

The sequence was collected from a human donor with Susac syndrome. The sample was CD8+ T cells from PBMCs. This chain links TRBV9 with TRBJ2-7, with TRBD1 identical over 7 bases. The CDR3, as DNA: TGTGCCAGCAGCCCCCGGGACAGATCCTACGAGCAGTACTTC. Amino acid sequence: CASSPRDRSYEQYF.